A selection of T cell receptor beta chains follows, all from one sample in a study of blood T cell repertoires in COVID-19. Profiling relied on immunoSEQ multiplex PCR, and the TCRdb table lists in-frame clones only, not all of them. The table shows about 310,000 clones, with almost 90% occurring only once. The source material was peripheral blood. These receptor sequences come from a middle-aged woman with COVID-19, enrolled during active disease. Each CDR3 is given with its conserved first and last residue. A D gene is named only where the DNA matches it firmly. Clone size is not always given. Where it is, it says once, few, many or a class for expanded clones.

abundance,v_gene,d_gene,j_gene,CDR3aa,CDR3nt
.,TRBV7-6,TRBD1,TRBJ2-1,CASSLSGQLNNEQFF,TGTGCCAGCAGCTTATCGGGACAGCTCAACAATGAGCAGTTCTTC
.,TRBV18,TRBD1,TRBJ2-2,CASSPGTVTNTGELFF,TGTGCCAGCTCACCTGGGACAGTTACGAACACCGGGGAGCTGTTTTTT
.,TRBV7-9,TRBD2,TRBJ2-2,CASSATGLAVNTGELFF,TGTGCCAGCAGCGCAACGGGACTAGCGGTGAACACCGGGGAGCTGTTTTTT
.,TRBV6-5,.,TRBJ1-3,CASRRTDSGNTIYF,TGTGCCAGCAGACGGACAGACTCTGGAAACACCATATATTTT
.,TRBV2,TRBD1,TRBJ1-2,CASSNPGQGEGYTF,TGTGCCAGCAGTAACCCGGGACAGGGGGAGGGCTACACCTTC
.,TRBV27,TRBD2,TRBJ2-7,CASKAGLASDEQYF,TGTGCCAGCAAAGCGGGACTAGCATCTGATGAGCAGTACTTC
.,TRBV2,TRBD1,TRBJ1-3,CASNRDRESIYF,TGTGCCAGCAACCGGGACAGGGAGTCCATATATTTT
.,TRBV7-2,.,TRBJ1-3,CASSSSGGNTIYF,TGTGCCAGCAGCTCAAGCGGGGGAAACACCATATATTTT
once,TRBV28,.,TRBJ2-7,CASSLFTSSYEQYF,TGTGCCAGCAGTTTATTTACCAGCTCCTACGAGCAGTACTTC
once,TRBV27,.,TRBJ2-3,CASRLSDRFTDTQYF,TGTGCCAGCCGTCTCTCGGACAGATTCACAGATACGCAGTATTTT
.,TRBV30,.,TRBJ1-5,CAWSAGQPNQPQHF,TGTGCCTGGAGTGCCGGACAGCCCAATCAGCCCCAGCATTTT
.,TRBV4-3,.,TRBJ2-2,CASSQVRQDTGELFF,TGCGCCAGCAGCCAGGTTCGACAGGACACCGGGGAGCTGTTTTTT
.,TRBV19,.,TRBJ2-7,CASSIRPGPAYEQYF,TGTGCCAGTAGTATACGGCCAGGGCCGGCCTACGAGCAGTACTTC
.,TRBV4-1,.,TRBJ1-2,CASSQEPTGPLNYGYTF,TGCGCCAGCAGCCAAGAACCGACAGGCCCCCTTAACTATGGCTACACCTTC
once,TRBV9,TRBD2,TRBJ2-1,CASSVDGLAGVVNEQFF,TGTGCCAGCAGCGTAGACGGACTAGCGGGAGTTGTGAATGAGCAGTTCTTC
.,TRBV12-3/TRBV12-4,.,TRBJ2-7,CASSRVVYEQYF,TGTGCCAGCAGCAGGGTTGTCTACGAGCAGTACTTC
.,TRBV7-9,TRBD1,TRBJ1-2,CASSFTGEGGYTF,TGTGCCAGCAGCTTCACAGGGGAAGGTGGCTACACCTTC
.,TRBV4-3,.,TRBJ2-1,CASSQETGRYGNEQFF,TGCGCCAGCAGCCAAGAAACGGGGAGGTACGGCAATGAGCAGTTCTTC
.,TRBV19,.,TRBJ1-2,CASSVNNYKVYGYTF,TGTGCCAGTAGTGTCAATAACTATAAGGTCTATGGCTACACCTTC
.,TRBV5-4,.,TRBJ1-4,CASSLARSDSREKLFF,TGTGCCAGCAGCTTGGCGAGGTCGGACAGCAGGGAAAAACTGTTTTTT
.,TRBV7-9,.,TRBJ1-2,CASSLAWQGGGYTF,TGTGCCAGCAGCTTAGCGTGGCAGGGAGGAGGCTACACCTTC
once,TRBV3-1/TRBV3-2,TRBD2,TRBJ2-7,CASTLAGLSYEQYF,TGTGCCAGCACCCTAGCGGGCCTCTCCTACGAGCAGTACTTC
.,TRBV27,.,TRBJ2-1,CASSFRGLSYNEQFF,TGTGCCAGCAGTTTTCGGGGACTTTCCTACAATGAGCAGTTCTTC
.,TRBV6-5,.,TRBJ1-2,CASTLIGGTYGYTF,TGTGCCAGCACCCTGATCGGAGGAACCTATGGCTACACCTTC
.,TRBV7-8,.,TRBJ2-1,CASSSGRGTLSYNEQFF,TGTGCCAGCAGCAGCGGTCGCGGGACCCTCTCCTACAATGAGCAGTTCTTC
.,TRBV5-1,.,TRBJ1-5,CASSLLGGSNQPQHF,TGCGCCAGCAGCTTGCTCGGGGGGAGCAATCAGCCCCAGCATTTT
.,TRBV9,TRBD2,TRBJ2-5,CASTRAGGLPVETQYF,TGTGCCAGCACGAGAGCGGGGGGCCTCCCCGTCGAGACCCAGTACTTC
.,TRBV10-3,.,TRBJ2-7,CAISGAYEQYF,TGTGCCATCAGTGGAGCCTACGAGCAGTACTTC
.,TRBV2,TRBD2,TRBJ2-5,CASSEYGGGETQYF,TGTGCCAGCAGTGAATACGGGGGGGGAGAGACCCAGTACTTC
.,TRBV2,TRBD2,TRBJ2-1,CASNRDYPHPEDNEQFF,TGTGCCAGCAACCGGGACTACCCTCACCCCGAGGACAATGAGCAGTTCTTC
.,TRBV20-1,.,TRBJ2-2,CSASTSGNTGELFF,TGCAGTGCTAGTACGAGTGGGAACACCGGGGAGCTGTTTTTT
.,TRBV19,TRBD1,TRBJ1-2,CASTARTGVSPGYTF,TGTGCCAGTACCGCCCGGACAGGGGTGTCGCCTGGCTACACCTTC
.,TRBV19,TRBD1,TRBJ1-1,CASSFTGTGSTEAFF,TGTGCCAGTAGTTTCACCGGGACAGGGAGCACTGAAGCTTTCTTT
.,TRBV12-3/TRBV12-4,TRBD1,TRBJ1-1,CASSLPQGTEAFF,TGTGCCAGCAGTTTACCACAGGGGACTGAAGCTTTCTTT
.,TRBV19,.,TRBJ2-7,CASAGKGEGYYEQYF,TGTGCCAGTGCTGGCAAAGGTGAGGGATACTACGAGCAGTACTTC
.,TRBV3-1/TRBV3-2,.,TRBJ1-5,CASSQEGQGSQPQHF,TGTGCCAGCAGCCAAGAAGGGCAGGGCAGTCAGCCCCAGCATTTT
.,TRBV5-1,.,TRBJ2-1,CASSRTGTTYNEQFF,TGCGCCAGCAGCCGGACCGGGACAACTTACAATGAGCAGTTCTTC
.,TRBV5-4,.,TRBJ2-5,CATSGWVMREETQYF,TGTGCCACTTCAGGGTGGGTTATGAGAGAAGAGACCCAGTACTTC
few,TRBV9,.,TRBJ1-5,CASSVAGNQPQHF,TGTGCCAGCAGCGTAGCGGGCAATCAGCCCCAGCATTTT
.,TRBV6-5,.,TRBJ1-1,CASSYSAGPFDTEAFF,TGTGCCAGCAGTTACTCGGCAGGGCCGTTTGACACTGAAGCTTTCTTT
once,TRBV7-2,.,TRBJ2-1,CASSLVASIHEQFF,TGTGCCAGCAGCTTAGTAGCCAGCATCCATGAGCAGTTCTTC
.,TRBV3-1/TRBV3-2,TRBD1,TRBJ1-2,CASSLGQGPNYGYTF,TGTGCCAGCAGCCTAGGACAGGGCCCAAACTATGGCTACACCTTC
.,TRBV6-6,.,TRBJ1-5,CASSLRSTGRSNQPQHF,TGTGCCAGCAGTCTTCGGTCCACAGGGAGAAGCAATCAGCCCCAGCATTTT
.,TRBV28,.,TRBJ1-3,CASSPPFVTPGNTIYF,TGTGCCAGCAGTCCCCCCTTTGTAACACCGGGAAACACCATATATTTT
.,TRBV10-3,.,TRBJ2-5,CAVGTFQETQYF,TGTGCCGTAGGGACATTCCAAGAGACCCAGTACTTC
few,TRBV27,TRBD1,TRBJ1-6,CASIGQGGYNSPLHF,TGTGCCAGCATCGGACAGGGTGGATACAATTCACCCCTCCACTTT